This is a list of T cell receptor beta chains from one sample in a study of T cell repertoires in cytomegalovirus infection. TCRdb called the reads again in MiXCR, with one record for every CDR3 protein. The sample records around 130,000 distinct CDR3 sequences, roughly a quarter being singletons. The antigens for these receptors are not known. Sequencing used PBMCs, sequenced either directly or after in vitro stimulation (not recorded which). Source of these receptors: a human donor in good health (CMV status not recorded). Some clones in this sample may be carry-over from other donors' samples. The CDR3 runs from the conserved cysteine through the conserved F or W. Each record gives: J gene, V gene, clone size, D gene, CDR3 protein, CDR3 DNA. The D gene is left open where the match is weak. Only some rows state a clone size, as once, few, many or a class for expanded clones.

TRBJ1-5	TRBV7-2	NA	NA	CASSVRRNNQPQHF	TGTGCCAGCAGCGTACGACGGAATAATCAGCCCCAGCATTTT
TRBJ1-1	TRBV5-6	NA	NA	CASSLDAGVGTEAFF	TGTGCCAGCAGCTTGGACGCAGGGGTAGGCACTGAAGCTTTCTTT
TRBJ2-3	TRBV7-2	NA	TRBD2	CASSLAGSGRSADTQYF	TGTGCCAGCAGCTTAGCAGGGAGCGGGAGAAGCGCAGATACGCAGTATTTT
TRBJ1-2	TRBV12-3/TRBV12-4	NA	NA	CASSLWRSYGYTF	TGTGCCAGCAGTTTATGGCGAAGCTATGGCTACACCTTC
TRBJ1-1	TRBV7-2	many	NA	CASTISSKRVDTEAFF	TGTGCCAGCACCATATCCTCCAAAAGGGTGGACACTGAAGCTTTCTTT
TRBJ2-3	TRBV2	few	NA	CASRLAVTDTQYF	TGTGCCAGCAGATTAGCAGTCACAGATACGCAGTATTTT
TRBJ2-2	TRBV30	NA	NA	CAWRTGLADTGELFF	TGTGCCTGGAGAACAGGGCTAGCGGACACCGGGGAGCTGTTTTTT
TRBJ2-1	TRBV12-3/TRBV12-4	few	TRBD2	CASSPLAGGSNEQFF	TGTGCCAGCAGCCCACTAGCGGGAGGTTCTAATGAGCAGTTCTTC
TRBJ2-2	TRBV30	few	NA	CASQPNTGELFF	TGTGCCTCTCAACCGAACACCGGGGAGCTGTTTTTT
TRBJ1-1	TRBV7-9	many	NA	CASSLVVTEAFF	TGTGCCAGCAGCTTAGTTGTTACTGAAGCTTTCTTT
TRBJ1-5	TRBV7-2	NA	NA	CASSAGFHQPQHF	TGTGCCAGCAGCGCAGGGTTCCATCAGCCCCAGCATTTT
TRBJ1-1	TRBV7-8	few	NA	CASSLQDRAFF	TGTGCCAGCAGCTTACAGGACAGAGCTTTCTTT
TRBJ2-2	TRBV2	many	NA	CASSEALGPGAATGELFF	TGTGCCAGCAGTGAAGCGCTTGGCCCGGGGGCGGCCACCGGGGAGCTGTTTTTT
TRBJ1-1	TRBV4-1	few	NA	CASSLGGAEAFF	TGCGCCAGCAGCCTGGGGGGGGCCGAAGCTTTCTTT
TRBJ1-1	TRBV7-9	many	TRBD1	CASSLAQGIRRGTEAFF	TGTGCCAGCAGCTTAGCACAGGGGATCCGTCGGGGCACTGAAGCTTTCTTT
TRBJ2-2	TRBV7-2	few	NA	CASSPQGRGRFSGELFF	TGTGCCAGCAGCCCACAAGGGAGGGGGCGATTCTCCGGGGAGCTGTTTTTT
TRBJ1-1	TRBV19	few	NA	CASSPVYTAETEAFF	TGTGCCAGTAGCCCGGTCTACACGGCGGAGACTGAAGCTTTCTTT
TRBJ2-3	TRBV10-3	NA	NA	CAISESSHLEDTQYF	TGTGCCATCAGTGAGTCGAGTCACCTCGAGGATACGCAGTATTTT
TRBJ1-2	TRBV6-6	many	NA	CASSYRRAGTF	TGTGCCAGCAGTTATCGGAGGGCAGGCACCTTC
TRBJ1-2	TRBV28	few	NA	CASSSPAKYGYTF	TGTGCCAGCAGTTCCCCTGCGAAGTATGGCTACACCTTC
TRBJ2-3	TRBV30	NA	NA	CAWSVKDTQYF	TGTGCCTGGAGTGTCAAAGATACGCAGTATTTT
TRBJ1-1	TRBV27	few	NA	CASSLGRATEAFF	TGTGCCAGCAGTTTAGGCAGGGCCACTGAAGCTTTCTTT
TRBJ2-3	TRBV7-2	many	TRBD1	CASSWDSSTDTQYF	TGTGCCAGCAGCTGGGACAGTAGCACAGATACGCAGTATTTT
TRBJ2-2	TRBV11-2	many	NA	CASTQGRDARLGELFF	TGTGCCAGCACCCAAGGGCGGGACGCCCGTCTGGGGGAGCTGTTTTTT
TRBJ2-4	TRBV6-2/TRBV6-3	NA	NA	CASTYGAEGAIQYF	TGTGCCAGCACCTACGGGGCCGAGGGAGCCATTCAGTACTTC
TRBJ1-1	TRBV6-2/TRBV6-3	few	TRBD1	CASLPGQGAGWTEAFF	TGTGCCAGTTTACCGGGACAGGGGGCCGGGTGGACTGAAGCTTTCTTT
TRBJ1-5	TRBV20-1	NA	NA	CSARPPGRDQPQHF	TGCAGTGCTAGACCACCAGGGCGAGATCAGCCCCAGCATTTT
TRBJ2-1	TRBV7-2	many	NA	CASSLEGSSYNEQFF	TGTGCCAGCAGCTTAGAGGGATCATCCTACAATGAGCAGTTCTTC
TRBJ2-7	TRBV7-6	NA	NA	CASSLHRAYEQYF	TGTGCCAGCAGCTTACACAGGGCCTACGAGCAGTACTTC
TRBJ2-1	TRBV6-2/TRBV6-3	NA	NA	CASSYLSLAYNEQFF	TGTGCCAGCAGTTACCTGTCCCTGGCCTACAATGAGCAGTTCTTC
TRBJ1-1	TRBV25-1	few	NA	CASRRLGEAFF	TGTGCCAGCAGAAGACTGGGAGAAGCTTTCTTT
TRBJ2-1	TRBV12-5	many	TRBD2	CASGLSSGRTYNEQFF	TGTGCTAGTGGTTTGAGTAGCGGGAGGACCTACAATGAGCAGTTCTTC
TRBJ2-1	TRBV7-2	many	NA	CASSLGADFSEQFF	TGTGCCAGCAGCTTAGGCGCGGACTTCTCTGAGCAGTTCTTC
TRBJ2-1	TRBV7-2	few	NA	CASSRGDPSYNEQFF	TGTGCCAGCAGCCGCGGGGACCCCTCCTACAATGAGCAGTTCTTC
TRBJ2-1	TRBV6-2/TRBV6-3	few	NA	CASSYSRTPYNEQFF	TGTGCCAGCAGTTACTCGAGAACTCCCTACAATGAGCAGTTCTTC
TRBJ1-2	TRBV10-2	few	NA	CASSESLGHGYTF	TGCGCCAGCAGTGAGTCACTGGGGCATGGCTACACCTTC
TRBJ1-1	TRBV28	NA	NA	CASSHSIKGAFF	TGTGCCAGCAGCCACTCAATCAAAGGAGCTTTCTTT
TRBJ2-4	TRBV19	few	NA	CASSIDYIGPQYF	TGTGCCAGTAGTATAGATTATATCGGACCGCAGTACTTC
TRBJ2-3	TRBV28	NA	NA	CASISASQTQYF	TGTGCCAGCATTTCGGCATCTCAGACGCAGTATTTT
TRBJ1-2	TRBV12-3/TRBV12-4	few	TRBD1	CASSPYRGVGYTF	TGTGCCAGCAGTCCCTACAGGGGAGTTGGCTACACCTTC
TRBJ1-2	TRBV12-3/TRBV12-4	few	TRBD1	CASSARTGYGYTF	TGTGCCAGCAGTGCCCGGACAGGTTATGGCTACACCTTC
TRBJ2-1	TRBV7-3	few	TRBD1	CASSLGTGANNEQFF	TGTGCCAGCAGCTTAGGGACAGGGGCGAACAATGAGCAGTTCTTC
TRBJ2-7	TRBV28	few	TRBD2	CASSLRTSGSYEQYF	TGTGCCAGCAGTTTAAGGACTAGCGGCTCCTACGAGCAGTACTTC